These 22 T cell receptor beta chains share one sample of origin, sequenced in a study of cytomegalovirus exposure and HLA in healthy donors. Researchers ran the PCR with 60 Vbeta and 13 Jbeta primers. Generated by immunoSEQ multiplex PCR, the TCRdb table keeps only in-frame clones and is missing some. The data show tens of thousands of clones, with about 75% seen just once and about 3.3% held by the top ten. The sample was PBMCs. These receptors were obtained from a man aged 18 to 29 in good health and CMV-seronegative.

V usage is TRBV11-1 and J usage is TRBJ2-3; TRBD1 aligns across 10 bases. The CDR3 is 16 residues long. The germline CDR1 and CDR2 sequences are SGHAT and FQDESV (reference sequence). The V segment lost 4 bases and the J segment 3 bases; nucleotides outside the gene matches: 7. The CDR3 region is CASSSLGTGETDTQYF. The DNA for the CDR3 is TGTGCCAGCAGCTCTCTCGGGACAGGGGAAACAGATACGCAGTATTTT.

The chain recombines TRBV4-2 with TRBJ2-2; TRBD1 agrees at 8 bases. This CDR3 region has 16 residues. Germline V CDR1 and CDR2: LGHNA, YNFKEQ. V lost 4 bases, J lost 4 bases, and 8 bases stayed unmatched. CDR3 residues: CASSRPGGIGTGELFF. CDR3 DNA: TGTGCCAGCAGCCGACCAGGGGGCATAGGCACCGGGGAGCTGTTTTTT.

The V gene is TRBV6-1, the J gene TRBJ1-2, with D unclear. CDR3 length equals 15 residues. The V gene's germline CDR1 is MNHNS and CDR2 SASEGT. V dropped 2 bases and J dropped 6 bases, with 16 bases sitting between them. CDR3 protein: CASSESSGRLNGYTF. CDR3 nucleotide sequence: TGTGCCAGCAGTGAAAGTTCGGGGAGGTTGAATGGCTACACCTTC.

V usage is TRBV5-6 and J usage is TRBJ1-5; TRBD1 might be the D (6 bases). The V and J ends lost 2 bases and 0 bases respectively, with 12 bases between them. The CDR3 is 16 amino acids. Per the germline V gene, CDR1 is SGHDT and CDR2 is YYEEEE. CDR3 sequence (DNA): TGTGCCAGCAGCTTACAGGGTTTGAATAGCAATCAGCCCCAGCATTTT. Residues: CASSLQGLNSNQPQHF.

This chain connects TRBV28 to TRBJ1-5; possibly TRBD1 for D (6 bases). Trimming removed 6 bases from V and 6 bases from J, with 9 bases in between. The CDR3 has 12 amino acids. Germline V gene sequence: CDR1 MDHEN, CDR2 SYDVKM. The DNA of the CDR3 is TGTGCCAGCAGCACAGGGTTTCAGCCCCAGCATTTT. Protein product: CASSTGFQPQHF.

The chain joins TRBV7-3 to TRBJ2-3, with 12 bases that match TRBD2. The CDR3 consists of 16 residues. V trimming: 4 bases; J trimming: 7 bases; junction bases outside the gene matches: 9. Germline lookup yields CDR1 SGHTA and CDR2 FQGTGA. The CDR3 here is CASSSGLAGKGNTQYF. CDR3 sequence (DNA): TGTGCCAGCAGCTCTGGACTAGCGGGGAAAGGAAATACGCAGTATTTT.

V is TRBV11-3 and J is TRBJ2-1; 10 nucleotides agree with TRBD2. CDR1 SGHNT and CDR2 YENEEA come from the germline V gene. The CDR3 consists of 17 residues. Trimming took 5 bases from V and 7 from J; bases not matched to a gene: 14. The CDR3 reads CASSTQRAGGRVNEQFF. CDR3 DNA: TGTGCCAGCAGCACACAAAGAGCGGGGGGGAGGGTTAATGAGCAGTTCTTC. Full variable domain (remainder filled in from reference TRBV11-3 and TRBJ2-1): EAGVVQSPRYKIIEKKQPVAFWCNPISGHNTLYWYLQNLGQGPELLIRYENEEAVDDSQLPKDRFSAERLKGVDSTLKIQPAELGDSAVYLCASSTQRAGGRVNEQFFGPGTRLTVL.

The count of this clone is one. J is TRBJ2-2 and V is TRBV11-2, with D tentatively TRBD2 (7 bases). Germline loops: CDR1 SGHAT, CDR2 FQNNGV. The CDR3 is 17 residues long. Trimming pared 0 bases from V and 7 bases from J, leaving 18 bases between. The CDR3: CASSLDRSAGADGELFF. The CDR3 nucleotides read TGTGCCAGCAGCTTAGATCGATCGGCGGGGGCTGACGGGGAGCTGTTTTTT. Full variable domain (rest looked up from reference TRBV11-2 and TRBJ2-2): EAGVAQSPRYKIIEKRQSVAFWCNPISGHATLYWYQQILGQGPKLLIQFQNNGVVDDSQLPKDRFSAERLKGVDSTLKIQPAKLEDSAVYLCASSLDRSAGADGELFFGEGSRLTVL.

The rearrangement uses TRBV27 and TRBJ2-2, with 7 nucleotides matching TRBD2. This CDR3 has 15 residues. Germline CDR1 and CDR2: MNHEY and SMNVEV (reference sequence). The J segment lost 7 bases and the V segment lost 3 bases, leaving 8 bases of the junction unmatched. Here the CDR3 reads CASSLTSGVVGELFF. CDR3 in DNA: TGTGCCAGCAGTTTGACCAGCGGGGTTGTCGGGGAGCTGTTTTTT.

Here the CDR3 DNA reads TGTGCCAGCAGCAGGGGGCTGGGGAAAGAGACCCAGTACTTC. Its protein is CASSRGLGKETQYF. The chain employs TRBV5-8 and TRBJ2-5, with 7 bases matching TRBD1. This CDR3 has 14 amino acids. Germline CDR1 reads SGHTS; CDR2 reads YDEGEE. Unmatched junction bases numbered 6, after V lost 4 bases and J lost 3 bases. Drawing the rest from reference TRBV5-8 and TRBJ2-5, the complete variable domain is EAGVTQSPTHLIKTRGQQATLRCSPISGHTSVYWYQQALGLGLQFLLWYDEGEERNRGNFPPRFSGRQFPNYSSELNVNALELEDSALYLCASSRGLGKETQYFGPGTRLLVL.

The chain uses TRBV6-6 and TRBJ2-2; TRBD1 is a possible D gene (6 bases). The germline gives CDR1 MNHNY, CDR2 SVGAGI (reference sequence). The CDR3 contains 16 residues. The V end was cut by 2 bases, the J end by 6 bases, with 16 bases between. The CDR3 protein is CASSYGAGKGAGELFF. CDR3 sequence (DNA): TGTGCCAGCAGTTACGGTGCAGGGAAGGGGGCCGGGGAGCTGTTTTTT.

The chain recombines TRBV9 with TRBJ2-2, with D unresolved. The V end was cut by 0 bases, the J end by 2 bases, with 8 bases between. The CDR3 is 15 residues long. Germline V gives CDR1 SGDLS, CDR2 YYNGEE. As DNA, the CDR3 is TGTGCCAGCAGCGTAGATCAAGCAAACACCGGGGAGCTGTTTTTT. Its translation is CASSVDQANTGELFF.

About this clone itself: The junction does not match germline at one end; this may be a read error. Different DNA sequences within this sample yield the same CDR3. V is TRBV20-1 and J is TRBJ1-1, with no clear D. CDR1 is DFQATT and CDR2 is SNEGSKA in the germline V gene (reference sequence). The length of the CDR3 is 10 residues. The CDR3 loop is CSASRLHQAF. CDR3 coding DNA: TGCAGTGCTAGCCGTCTGCACCAGGCTTTT.

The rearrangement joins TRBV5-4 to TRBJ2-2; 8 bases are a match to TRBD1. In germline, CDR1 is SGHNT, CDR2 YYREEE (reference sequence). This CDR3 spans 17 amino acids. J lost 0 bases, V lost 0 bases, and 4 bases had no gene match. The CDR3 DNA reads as TGTGCCAGCAGCTTGGCCGCACAGGGGGCGAACACCGGGGAGCTGTTTTTT. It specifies CASSLAAQGANTGELFF. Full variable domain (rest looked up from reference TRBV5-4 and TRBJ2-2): ETGVTQSPTHLIKTRGQQVTLRCSSQSGHNTVSWYQQALGQGPQFIFQYYREEENGRGNFPPRFSGLQFPNYSSELNVNALELDDSALYLCASSLAAQGANTGELFFGEGSRLTVL.

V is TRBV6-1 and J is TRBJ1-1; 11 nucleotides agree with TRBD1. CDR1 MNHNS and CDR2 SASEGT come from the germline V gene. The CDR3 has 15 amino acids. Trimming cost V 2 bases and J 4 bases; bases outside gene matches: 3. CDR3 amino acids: CASSERTGGGTEAFF. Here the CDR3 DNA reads TGTGCCAGCAGTGAAAGGACAGGGGGCGGCACTGAAGCTTTCTTT.

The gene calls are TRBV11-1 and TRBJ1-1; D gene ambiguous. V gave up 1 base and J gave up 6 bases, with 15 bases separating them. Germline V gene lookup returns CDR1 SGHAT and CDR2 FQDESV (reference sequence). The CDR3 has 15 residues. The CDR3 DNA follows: TGTGCCAGCAGCTTAGTGAAGGCAGGTAGTGCTGAAGCTTTCTTT. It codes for CASSLVKAGSAEAFF.

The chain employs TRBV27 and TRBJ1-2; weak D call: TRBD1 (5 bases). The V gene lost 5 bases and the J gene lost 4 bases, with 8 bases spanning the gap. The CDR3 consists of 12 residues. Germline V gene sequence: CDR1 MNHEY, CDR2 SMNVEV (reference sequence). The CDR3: CASSPQGYGYTF. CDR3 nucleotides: TGTGCCAGCAGTCCCCAGGGCTATGGCTACACCTTC.

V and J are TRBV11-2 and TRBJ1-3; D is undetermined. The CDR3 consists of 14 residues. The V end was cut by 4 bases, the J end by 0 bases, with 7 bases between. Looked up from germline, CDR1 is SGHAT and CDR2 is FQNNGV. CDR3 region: CASSSDYSGNTIYF. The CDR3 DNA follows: TGTGCCAGCAGCTCAGATTACTCTGGAAACACCATATATTTT.

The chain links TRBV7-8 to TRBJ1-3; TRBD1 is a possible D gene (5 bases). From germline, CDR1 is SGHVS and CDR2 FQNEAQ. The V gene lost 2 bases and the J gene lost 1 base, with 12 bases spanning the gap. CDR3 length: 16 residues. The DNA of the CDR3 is TGTGCCAGCAGCTTAATCTCCGGGGGTTCTGGAAACACCATATATTTT. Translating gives CASSLISGGSGNTIYF.

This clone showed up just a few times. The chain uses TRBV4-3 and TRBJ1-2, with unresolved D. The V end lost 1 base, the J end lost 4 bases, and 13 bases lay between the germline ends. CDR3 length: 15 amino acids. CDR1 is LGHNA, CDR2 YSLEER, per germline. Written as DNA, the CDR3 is TGCGCCAGCAGCCAAGTTCAAAACAGCTTCTATGGCTACACCTTC. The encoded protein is CASSQVQNSFYGYTF.

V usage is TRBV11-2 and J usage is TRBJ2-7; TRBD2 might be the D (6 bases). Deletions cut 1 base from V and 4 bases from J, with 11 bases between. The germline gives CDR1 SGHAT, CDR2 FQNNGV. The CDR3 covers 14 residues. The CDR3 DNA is TGTGCCAGCAGCTTAGGCCGGGGGTTATACGAGCAGTACGTC. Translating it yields CASSLGRGLYEQYV.

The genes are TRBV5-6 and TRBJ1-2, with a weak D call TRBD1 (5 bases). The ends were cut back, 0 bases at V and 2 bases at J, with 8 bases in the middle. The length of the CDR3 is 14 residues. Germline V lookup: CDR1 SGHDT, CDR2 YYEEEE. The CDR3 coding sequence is TGTGCCAGCAGCTTGGGGAAGGGGAACTATGGCTACACCTTC. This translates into CASSLGKGNYGYTF.